The 2 T cell receptor beta chains presented below share a single source sample, sequenced in a study of Ad26.COV2.S vaccination and SARS-CoV-2 variants (dated by TCRdb to 2020 to 2023). The treatment or condition tag for this specimen amounts to: 19 received Ad26.COV2.S at low or high dose, single or two shots; about 5 received placebo; per-sample allocation not given. Repertoires of vaccine and placebo recipients were sequenced from samples collected on day 63 after the first injection. To prepare the library, the immunoSEQ multiplex PCR assay was applied. TCRdb re-hosts the immuneACCESS table, in-frame sequences only. Its copies lack some clones; in the studies checked, an unresolved V gene accounts for under half of them, and the cause for the rest is not known. In this sample the table shows about 350,000 clones, 70% to 90% of which occur a single time. The ten largest clones take up roughly 3.5% of the sample.

The material was peripheral blood, obtained in a trial of Ad26.COV2.S vaccine versus placebo. The receptors stem from a person aged 18-60 years who received the Ad26.COV2.S COVID-19 vaccine or a placebo.

This clone was found once. The chain employs TRBV7-9 and TRBJ2-3; the match to TRBD2 covers 7 bases. The germline CDR1 and CDR2 sequences are SEHNR and FQNEAQ (reference sequence). V shed 7 bases, J shed 2 bases, and the junction held 3 bases outside the gene matches. This CDR3 has 13 residues. CDR3 nucleotides: TGTGCCAGCAAGCGGGGACTCACAGATACGCAGTATTTT. Its protein is CASKRGLTDTQYF.

This chain connects TRBV18 to TRBJ2-7; 8 bases match TRBD1. Germline CDR1 reads KGHSH; CDR2 reads LQKENI. V lost 2 bases, J lost 4 bases, and 4 bases stayed unmatched. The CDR3 is made up of 14 amino acids. CDR3 in DNA: TGTGCCAGCTCACCAACGGGACAGGATTACGAGCAGTACTTC. It translates to CASSPTGQDYEQYF.